These 18 T cell receptor beta chains were all obtained from the same sample, sequenced in a study of CD8 T cells in ankylosing spondylitis. TCRdb independently ran MiXCR on the 5' RACE reads; one entry per CDR3 protein. The table has about 150,000 distinct CDR3 sequences, 40% to 50% seen once. The sequenced sample consisted of synovial fluid, either unsorted or a sorted T cell fraction (not recorded which). The receptor source for this set is a male donor with ankylosing spondylitis.

The V and J genes are TRBV6-1 and TRBJ2-2; 12 nucleotides match TRBD2. V lost 4 bases and J lost 2; bases outside the gene matches: 5. CDR1 MNHNS and CDR2 SASEGT come from the germline V gene. The CDR3 length is 17 residues. DNA of the CDR3: TGTGCCAGCAGTGTCACTAGCGGGGGGCCTAACACCGGGGAGCTGTTTTTT. Its protein is CASSVTSGGPNTGELFF.

The chain joins TRBV5-1 to TRBJ2-7, with TRBD1 matching over 7 bases. The CDR3 sequence is 15 residues long. After removal of 4 bases from V and 0 bases from J, the junction contained 7 bases not matched to a gene. Per the germline V gene, CDR1 is SGHRS and CDR2 is YFSETQ. The CDR3 nucleotides are TGCGCCAGCAGCCACCCGACAGGGAACTCCTACGAGCAGTACTTC. This codes for CASSHPTGNSYEQYF.

This rearrangement joins TRBV10-3 to TRBJ2-3, with 7 bases lining up with TRBD2. Per germline, CDR1 ENHRY and CDR2 SYGVKD. The CDR3 consists of 13 residues. Unmatched junction bases numbered 6, after V lost 10 bases and J lost 2 bases. CDR3 sequence (DNA): TGTGCCACCGCTAGCGGAACCACAGATACGCAGTATTTT. This sequence encodes CATASGTTDTQYF.

This clonotype occurred many times. The rearrangement links TRBV10-3 to TRBJ2-1; 10 bases agree with TRBD2. Germline CDR1 and CDR2: ENHRY and SYGVKD. Germline trimming cut 8 bases from V and 0 bases from J; bases unmatched to any gene: 7. The CDR3 consists of 16 residues. CDR3 nucleotide sequence: TGTGCCATCTCACCCTCTAGCGGGAGCTCCTACAATGAGCAGTTCTTC. Its protein product is CAISPSSGSSYNEQFF.

This chain uses TRBV20-1 with TRBJ1-4; 7 positions match TRBD1. Per germline, CDR1 DFQATT and CDR2 SNEGSKA (reference sequence). The V and J ends lost 5 bases and 2 bases, in that order; junction bases with no gene match: 2. This CDR3 has 13 amino acids. CDR3 protein: CSALQGTNEKLFF. CDR3 DNA: TGCAGTGCTTTACAGGGGACTAATGAAAAACTGTTTTTT.

The rearrangement uses TRBV11-2 and TRBJ1-1; possible D gene TRBD1, 6 bases. Germline lookup yields CDR1 SGHAT and CDR2 FQNNGV. V gave up 7 bases and J gave up 7 bases, with 13 bases separating them. The CDR3 is 12 residues long. The CDR3 loop reads CASKYQGHEAFF. The CDR3 bases are TGTGCCAGCAAATATCAGGGACATGAAGCTTTCTTT.

CDR3 DNA: TGTGCCAGCAGCTTGGATAGGGGTTGGACTGAAGCTTTCTTT. Translating it yields CASSLDRGWTEAFF. The chain combines TRBV5-6 with TRBJ1-1, with a weak D call TRBD1 (5 bases). The germline V and J ends were trimmed by 0 bases and 5 bases, with 11 bases remaining between them. The CDR3 has 14 amino acids. Germline V lookup: CDR1 SGHDT, CDR2 YYEEEE. The full variable domain, in which reference TRBV5-6 and TRBJ1-1 provide the parts outside the CDR3, is DAGVTQSPTHLIKTRGQQVTLRCSPKSGHDTVSWYQQALGQGPQFIFQYYEEEERQRGNFPDRFSGHQFPNYSSELNVNALLLGDSALYLCASSLDRGWTEAFFGQGTRLTVV.

This clonotype occurred a few times. The V and J genes are TRBV19 and TRBJ2-3; perhaps D is TRBD1 or TRBD2 (5 bases each). CDR1 and CDR2 (germline): LNHDA, SQIVND (reference sequence). With 3 bases removed from V and 3 bases from J, the gap between germline ends came to 13 bases. The CDR3 loop spans 15 amino acids. DNA of the CDR3: TGTGCCAGTAGTATCACCCCGGGACGGACAGATACGCAGTATTTT. Its translation is CASSITPGRTDTQYF.

This clonotype occurred a few times. The chain joins TRBV7-2 to TRBJ2-1; perhaps TRBD2 as D (6 bases). The CDR3 spans 14 residues. Trimming removed 3 bases at V and 5 bases at J, with 11 bases between. Germline lookup yields CDR1 SGHTA and CDR2 FQGNSA. CDR3 protein: CASSFTGADNEQFF. In DNA form, the CDR3 reads TGTGCCAGCAGCTTTACGGGAGCAGACAATGAGCAGTTCTTC.

This chain connects TRBV19 to TRBJ1-1; D ambiguous. The CDR3 length is 14 residues. The ends were cut back, 4 bases at V and 4 bases at J, with 13 bases in the middle. Germline V CDR1 and CDR2: LNHDA, SQIVND (reference sequence). This CDR3 is CASSTPWGTTEAFF. CDR3 DNA: TGTGCCAGTAGTACCCCCTGGGGTACCACTGAAGCTTTCTTT.

This chain connects TRBV20-1 to TRBJ2-1, with 8 bases lining up with TRBD2. V shed 7 bases, J shed 6 bases, and the junction held 8 bases outside the gene matches. The CDR3 extends over 13 amino acids. The germline gives CDR1 DFQATT, CDR2 SNEGSKA (reference sequence). CDR3 amino acids: CSVRAGDSNEQFF. The CDR3 nucleotides are TGCAGTGTTCGAGCGGGAGATTCCAATGAGCAGTTCTTC.

This clonotype was detected many times. J is TRBJ2-3 and V is TRBV4-3; 8 positions match TRBD2. This CDR3 has 15 residues. After removal of 6 bases from V and 3 bases from J, the junction contained 8 bases not matched to a gene. Germline V gene sequence: CDR1 LGHNA, CDR2 YSLEER. This CDR3 is CASSREQRETDTQYF. CDR3 bases: TGCGCCAGCAGTCGGGAGCAGCGGGAGACAGATACGCAGTATTTT.

The chain has TRBV4-3 and TRBJ2-1, with 8 bases lining up with TRBD2. This CDR3 is built from 18 residues. Germline V gives CDR1 LGHNA, CDR2 YSLEER. V was pared by 1 base and J by 0 bases, with 8 bases of the junction left unmatched. Here the CDR3 DNA reads TGCGCCAGCAGCCAAGGAGAAGTAGCGGGGTTCTCCTACAATGAGCAGTTCTTC. Translating it yields CASSQGEVAGFSYNEQFF.

The chain links TRBV20-1 to TRBJ2-7; the match to TRBD2 covers 14 bases. The CDR3 spans 17 residues. J was trimmed by 4 bases and V by 4 bases; bases with no gene match: 12. Germline assignment: CDR1 DFQATT and CDR2 SNEGSKA (reference sequence). The CDR3 protein is CSATPGLAGDVVYEQYF. The DNA for the CDR3 is TGCAGTGCTACTCCGGGACTAGCGGGAGATGTTGTGTACGAGCAGTACTTC.

The genes are TRBV24-1 and TRBJ2-1; 7 bases align to TRBD1. This CDR3 has 20 amino acids. Losses at the gene ends were 5 bases for V and 4 bases for J; bases not matched to a gene: 22. Per the germline V gene, CDR1 is KGHDR and CDR2 is SFDVKD. The CDR3 spells CATSAHRGVSPLRWYNEQFF. In DNA, the CDR3 is TGTGCCACCAGTGCGCACAGGGGTGTGAGTCCCCTTCGCTGGTACAATGAGCAGTTCTTC.

The chain couples TRBV12-3 or TRBV12-4 to TRBJ2-2; 7 nucleotides line up with TRBD1. CDR3 length: 15 amino acids. V trimming: 6 bases; J trimming: 1 base; junction bases outside the gene matches: 5. This chain's CDR3 is CASSLGQRNTGELFF. The DNA for the CDR3 is TGTGCCAGCAGCTTGGGACAGAGGAACACCGGGGAGCTGTTTTTT.

This clonotype was seen a few times. The chain combines TRBV12-3 or TRBV12-4 with TRBJ2-1; D gene unclear. The germline V and J ends were trimmed by 1 base and 0 bases, with 13 bases remaining between them. The CDR3 extends over 17 amino acids. CDR3: CASSLEPWSSSYNEQFF. The CDR3 DNA sequence: TGTGCCAGCAGTTTAGAGCCCTGGTCTAGCTCCTACAATGAGCAGTTCTTC.

The J gene is TRBJ2-7, the V gene TRBV3-1; D is undetermined. Trimming left V 0 bases short and J 5 bases short, with 5 bases between. In germline, CDR1 is LGHDT, CDR2 YNNKEL (reference sequence). The CDR3 is made up of 12 amino acids. For the CDR3, the DNA is TGTGCCAGCAGCCAAGACGTCCACGAGCAGTACTTC. It encodes CASSQDVHEQYF.